This TCR gamma chain was observed in a study of γδ T cells in repeated Plasmodium falciparum infection. About the research overall: Four controlled malaria infections with P. falciparum NF54 spanned less than 850 days. Timepoints: baseline, immediately before selected infections, and 21 days after every infection. Some Malian samples span acute malaria episodes; others come from no-transmission periods.

TCRdb called clones anew from the multiplex PCR reads with CATT. The sample consists of some 13,000 gamma-chain clones, around 1.6% of them appearing once. The sample holds a few counts of this clone. The protein TCRdb gives is from a much larger clone and does not agree with this DNA's translation at residue 3, likely a read error; the protein shown here comes from the DNA. What was sequenced was gamma-delta T cells from blood. The origin of this receptor is a pool of human donors (malaria-infected and uninfected, not separated).

The CDR3 reads CAIWAHHPRSSDWIKTF. CDR3 coding DNA: TGTGCCATCTGGGCCCATCATCCACGTAGTAGTGATTGGATCAAGACGTTT. This chain links TRGV4 with TRGJP2. TCRdb supplies no J gene; here it was assigned by aligning the nucleotide sequence to germline. The germline gives CDR1 EGSTGY, CDR2 YDSYTSSV. The CDR3 is 17 amino acids.